This T cell receptor (beta chain) appears in the sequencing data of a study of early T cells in non-severe SARS-CoV-2 infection. Across the study: The sequenced material was bulk RNA from unsorted whole blood, and its chains were unpaired.

Individual cDNA molecules were tagged with unique molecular identifiers. TCRdb itself ran the 5' RACE reads through MiXCR, one entry per CDR3 protein. The sample includes fewer than 65,000 distinct CDR3 sequences, roughly a tenth of them seen just once. This clonotype was observed a few times. This CDR3 is 14 amino acids long. V shed 5 bases, J shed 1 base, and the junction held 1 base outside the gene matches. Per germline, CDR1 MDHEN and CDR2 SYDVKM. What was sequenced was whole blood. The sequence derives from an adult who was a healthcare worker with PCR-confirmed SARS-CoV-2 infection or an uninfected control (not recorded which). V and J are TRBV28 and TRBJ2-1, with 8 positions matching TRBD1. CDR3 DNA: TGTGCCAGCAGTGGGACAGGATCCTACAATGAGCAGTTCTTC. This gives the protein CASSGTGSYNEQFF. Supplemented by reference TRBV28 and TRBJ2-1, the full variable domain reads DVKVTQSSRYLVKRTGEKVFLECVQDMDHENMFWYRQDPGLGLRLIYFSYDVKMKEKGDIPEGYSVSREKKERFSLILESASTNQTSMYLCASSGTGSYNEQFFGPGTRLTVL.